This TCR beta chain was sequenced in a study of PD-L1 blockade in urothelial cancer. With 3 bases clipped from V and 6 bases from J, the junction kept 4 bases outside the gene matches. The CDR3 totals 13 residues. Per germline, CDR1 LNHDA and CDR2 SQIVND (reference sequence). Using immunoSEQ multiplex PCR, the repertoire was profiled, and TCRdb retains in-frame clones only, with some absent. This sample has around 82,000 clones, with about four fifths found just once. The table lists this clone with a count of one. The time point: pretreatment peripheral blood. Material: PBMCs, obtained around atezolizumab (anti-PD-L1) treatment. The sequence was collected from a man between 60 and 75 years old with urothelial cancer. The chain recombines TRBV19 with TRBJ2-7, with 8 bases matching TRBD1. In DNA form, the CDR3 reads TGTGCCAGTAGTATCGTTGACAGGGGCGAGCAGTACTTC. This gives the protein CASSIVDRGEQYF.